Each of the 22 T cell receptor beta chains below was sequenced from the same sample in a study of blood T cell repertoires in COVID-19. Repertoires were generated with immunoSEQ multiplex PCR, while TCRdb's copy carries only in-frame clones and drops some. Of roughly 63,000 clones in the sample, more than 70% were seen once. Material: peripheral blood. Source of these receptors: a woman aged 45-59 years with active or convalescent COVID-19.

This sequence joins TRBV6-5 and TRBJ1-2; D possibly corresponds to TRBD1 (6 bases). CDR1 and CDR2 (germline): MNHEY, SVGAGI. V was clipped by 4 bases and J by 8 bases, with 14 bases between them. The CDR3 spans 13 residues. The CDR3 DNA reads TGTGCCAGCAGTTCCTCAGGGGCGGAAGGCTACACCTTC. It translates to CASSSSGAEGYTF.

The chain employs TRBV15 and TRBJ1-3; D possibly corresponds to TRBD1 (5 bases). Trimming took 5 bases from V and 0 from J, leaving 14 bases between them. CDR1 is LNHNV and CDR2 is YYDKDF in the germline V gene (reference sequence). CDR3 length: 16 residues. DNA for the CDR3: TGTGCCACCAGCGGTCCACAGGACCACTCTGGAAACACCATATATTTT. Residues: CATSGPQDHSGNTIYF.

In this sample, this clone turned up once. This chain uses TRBV27 with TRBJ2-1; D call uncertain. The V end lost 8 bases, the J end lost 0 bases, and 26 bases lay between the germline ends. This CDR3 has 19 residues. Germline lookup yields CDR1 MNHEY and CDR2 SMNVEV (reference sequence). CDR3 protein: CASHRDPSILESSYNEQFF. The DNA of the CDR3 is TGTGCCAGCCATCGAGACCCTAGTATCCTGGAAAGCTCCTACAATGAGCAGTTCTTC.

The V call is TRBV19, the J call TRBJ2-7, with 7 bases aligning to TRBD1. From germline, CDR1 is LNHDA and CDR2 SQIVND (reference sequence). Trimming took 7 bases from V and 3 from J; bases not matched to a gene: 9. The CDR3 is 14 amino acids. CDR3: CASKSAGGDYEQYF. CDR3 in DNA: TGTGCCAGTAAGTCGGCAGGGGGAGACTACGAGCAGTACTTC.

CDR3 bases: TGTGCCAGCAGACCCGGACAGGTCCGTGGCTACACCTTC. It is translated as CASRPGQVRGYTF. The rearrangement uses TRBV2 and TRBJ1-2, with 7 bases fitting TRBD1. From germline, CDR1 is SNHLY and CDR2 FYNNEI. J lost 7 bases, V lost 6 bases, and 8 bases had no gene match. The CDR3 sequence is 13 residues long.

This chain joins TRBV2 and TRBJ1-6; weak D call: TRBD1 (5 bases). Per the germline V gene, CDR1 is SNHLY and CDR2 is FYNNEI. CDR3 length: 15 residues. Trimming shortened V by 4 bases and J by 10 bases, and 17 bases separated the two germline ends. DNA for the CDR3: TGTGCCAGCAGTGGGGGAAGAAGGGGCGGATCACCCCTCCACTTT. Its translation: CASSGGRRGGSPLHF.

The genes are TRBV6-5 and TRBJ1-5, with D maybe TRBD1 (5 bases). Trimming cost V 4 bases and J 10 bases, with 11 bases left between them. In germline, CDR1 is MNHEY, CDR2 SVGAGI. This CDR3 is built from 12 residues. CDR3 amino acids: CASSSSGYPQHF. The CDR3 bases are TGTGCCAGCAGTTCGTCAGGGTATCCCCAGCATTTT.

The CDR3 region has the DNA TGCAGCGTTGAACTAGCCTCCTACAATGAGCAGTTCTTC. It is translated as CSVELASYNEQFF. The chain links TRBV29-1 to TRBJ2-1; TRBD2 might be the D (5 bases). V lost 2 bases and J 0 bases, leaving 5 bases between the germline ends. This CDR3 spans 13 amino acids. Germline CDR1 and CDR2: SQVTM and ANQGSEA.

The chain's CDR3 is CSVERQGGTDTQYF. CDR3 sequence (DNA): TGCAGCGTTGAGAGACAGGGGGGCACAGATACGCAGTATTTT. The rearrangement links TRBV29-1 to TRBJ2-3; 9 bases are a match to TRBD1. V lost 3 bases and J lost 1; bases outside the gene matches: 2. Germline V gene data show CDR1 as SQVTM and CDR2 as ANQGSEA. CDR3 length equals 14 residues.

The chain combines TRBV9 with TRBJ2-1; D not certain. V lost 0 bases, J lost 12 bases, and 16 bases lay in between. Germline V gene sequence: CDR1 SGDLS, CDR2 YYNGEE. CDR3 length equals 14 residues. CDR3 sequence: CASSVVDSGGGQFF. DNA for the CDR3: TGTGCCAGCAGCGTAGTTGATAGTGGTGGTGGGCAGTTCTTC.

The chain couples TRBV12-3 or TRBV12-4 to TRBJ1-5; D gene unclear. Trimming shortened V by 3 bases and J by 7 bases, and 10 bases separated the two germline ends. The CDR3 contains 13 residues. The CDR3 region has the DNA TGTGCCAGCAGTTTCGTCGGGGTCCAGCCCCAGCATTTT. Protein product: CASSFVGVQPQHF.

This sequence joins TRBV28 and TRBJ1-2, with 7 positions matching TRBD1. This CDR3 has 15 residues. The J segment lost 8 bases and the V segment lost 5 bases, leaving 14 bases of the junction unmatched. Germline CDR1 is MDHEN and CDR2 is SYDVKM. DNA of the CDR3: TGTGCCAGCAGTAAGCCCGGGACAGCACTCTTGGGCTACACCTTC. It encodes CASSKPGTALLGYTF.

This chain links TRBV6-4 with TRBJ1-1; 10 nucleotides align to TRBD1. The germline CDR1 and CDR2 sequences are MRHNA and SNTAGT. Trimming removed 4 bases from V and 5 bases from J; junction bases left unmatched: 13. The CDR3 covers 17 residues. CDR3 nucleotide sequence: TGTGCCAGCAGTGGGTGTCTGACAGGGGGCGCGTGGACTGAAGCTTTCTTT. Translation: CASSGCLTGGAWTEAFF.

The rearrangement joins TRBV3-1 (or the pseudogene TRBV3-2) to TRBJ2-3, with 9 bases fitting TRBD2. Germline V gives CDR1 LGHDT, CDR2 YNNKEL (reference sequence). This CDR3 is 15 amino acids long. V was clipped by 2 bases and J by 2 bases; unmatched bases: 2. The CDR3 DNA reads TGTGCCAGCAGCCAAAGCGGGAGGAACACAGATACGCAGTATTTT. This translates into CASSQSGRNTDTQYF.

The V call is TRBV14, the J call TRBJ2-1; D is possibly TRBD2 (6 bases). Germline CDR1 reads SGHDN; CDR2 reads FVKESK. CDR3 size: 18 residues. V lost 0 bases and J 3 bases, leaving 18 bases between the germline ends. This chain's CDR3 is CASSQDVIADRVYNEQFF. CDR3 sequence (DNA): TGTGCCAGCAGCCAAGACGTGATAGCGGACCGAGTCTACAATGAGCAGTTCTTC. Full variable domain (rest looked up from reference TRBV14 and TRBJ2-1): EAGVTQFPSHSVIEKGQTVTLRCDPISGHDNLYWYRRVMGKEIKFLLHFVKESKQDESGMPNNRFLAERTGGTYSTLKVQPAELEDSGVYFCASSQDVIADRVYNEQFFGPGTRLTVL.

The rearrangement joins TRBV29-1 to TRBJ2-1; D is possibly TRBD1 (5 bases). Germline V lookup: CDR1 SQVTM, CDR2 ANQGSEA. There are 14 residues in the CDR3. V shed 4 bases and J shed 3 bases, with 13 bases lying between them. CDR3 protein: CSVVQLGDYNEQFF. Written as DNA, the CDR3 is TGCAGCGTTGTGCAGCTAGGGGACTACAATGAGCAGTTCTTC.

The chain carries TRBV30 and TRBJ1-1; D is uncertain. Trimming took off 0 bases at V and 6 bases at J, with 20 bases between the two ends. The CDR3 is 16 residues long. Germline CDR1 and CDR2: GTSNPN and SVGIG (reference sequence). This CDR3 is CAWSVFRVRLGAEAFF. The CDR3 bases are TGTGCCTGGAGTGTATTTCGGGTACGCCTTGGCGCTGAAGCTTTCTTT.

The V and J genes are TRBV28 and TRBJ1-1; possible D gene TRBD1, 6 bases. The CDR3 has 15 residues. CDR1 and CDR2 (germline): MDHEN, SYDVKM. V shed 11 bases and J shed 2 bases, with 21 bases lying between them. CDR3 sequence reads: CAAKGGLLRNTEAFF. The CDR3 DNA reads as TGTGCCGCAAAGGGGGGGCTCCTCCGAAACACTGAAGCTTTCTTT. Full variable domain (remainder filled in from reference TRBV28 and TRBJ1-1): DVKVTQSSRYLVKRTGEKVFLECVQDMDHENMFWYRQDPGLGLRLIYFSYDVKMKEKGDIPEGYSVSREKKERFSLILESASTNQTSMYLCAAKGGLLRNTEAFFGQGTRLTVV.

The chain uses TRBV6-1 and TRBJ2-1; D is possibly TRBD2 (6 bases). V lost 1 base and J 3 bases, leaving 16 bases between the germline ends. Germline V CDR1 and CDR2: MNHNS, SASEGT. The length of the CDR3 is 17 residues. The CDR3 loop is CASSEDPGTQSYNEQFF. The CDR3 region has the DNA TGTGCCAGCAGTGAAGATCCCGGGACTCAGAGCTACAATGAGCAGTTCTTC.

The chain joins TRBV7-8 to TRBJ1-5; D is unclear. CDR1 is SGHVS, CDR2 FQNEAQ, per germline. This CDR3 contains 14 residues. V was trimmed by 2 bases and J by 7 bases, leaving 12 bases between them. CDR3 residues: CASSLNRGRQPQHF. The CDR3 coding sequence is TGTGCCAGCAGCTTAAATCGGGGTAGGCAGCCCCAGCATTTT.

The rearrangement uses TRBV9 and TRBJ2-1; D gene unclear. Trimming pared 4 bases from V and 0 bases from J, leaving 20 bases between. The CDR3 has 18 residues. Germline V gene data show CDR1 as SGDLS and CDR2 as YYNGEE. Written as DNA, the CDR3 is TGTGCCAGCAGCCCCACCGGTCGGCTAGTTAGCTCCTACAATGAGCAGTTCTTC. It specifies CASSPTGRLVSSYNEQFF.

The chain links TRBV3-1 (or the pseudogene TRBV3-2) to TRBJ1-1; D is possibly TRBD1 (6 bases). CDR1 LGHDT and CDR2 YNNKEL come from the germline V gene (reference sequence). The CDR3 spans 14 residues. Trimming removed 0 bases at V and 5 bases at J, with 10 bases between. This chain's CDR3 is CASSQDYRVTEAFF. Here the CDR3 DNA reads TGTGCCAGCAGCCAAGATTACAGGGTGACTGAAGCTTTCTTT.